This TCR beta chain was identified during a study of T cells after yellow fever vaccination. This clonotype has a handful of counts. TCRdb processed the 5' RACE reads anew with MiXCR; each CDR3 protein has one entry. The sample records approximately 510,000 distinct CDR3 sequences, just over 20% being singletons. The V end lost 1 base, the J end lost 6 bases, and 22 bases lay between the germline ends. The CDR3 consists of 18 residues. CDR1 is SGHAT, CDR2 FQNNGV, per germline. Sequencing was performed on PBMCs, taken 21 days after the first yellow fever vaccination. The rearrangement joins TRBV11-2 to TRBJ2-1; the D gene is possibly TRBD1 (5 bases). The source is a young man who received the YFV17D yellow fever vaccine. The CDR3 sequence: CASSLGYITREAGNEQFF. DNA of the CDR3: TGTGCCAGCAGCTTAGGGTACATCACCAGGGAAGCCGGCAATGAGCAGTTCTTC.